Presented here are 22 T cell receptor beta chains from one specimen sequenced in a study of blood T cell repertoires in COVID-19. Data came from immunoSEQ multiplex PCR; TCRdb stores just in-frame clones and leaves some out. The top ten clones hold 4.5% to 6% of a sample with tens of thousands of clones, around four fifths of them seen once. Sequencing was done on a sample of peripheral blood. All receptors come from a man between 45 and 60 years old with active COVID-19.

The rearrangement joins TRBV7-2 to TRBJ2-5; 7 nucleotides line up with TRBD2. With V trimmed by 3 bases and J by 4 bases, 5 bases remained unmatched. This CDR3 comprises 14 residues. Germline loops: CDR1 SGHTA, CDR2 FQGNSA. CDR3 in amino acids: CASSFGLGGETQYF. The DNA for the CDR3 is TGTGCCAGCAGCTTCGGACTAGGTGGAGAGACCCAGTACTTC.

The J gene is TRBJ2-7, the V gene TRBV2; the match to TRBD2 covers 10 bases. CDR3 length equals 14 residues. Germline V gene data show CDR1 as SNHLY and CDR2 as FYNNEI. V lost 5 bases to trimming and J lost 9 bases; unmatched junction nucleotides: 10. CDR3 amino acids: CASSRERGGRWQYF. CDR3 DNA sequence: TGTGCCAGCAGTCGCGAGCGGGGGGGCCGATGGCAGTACTTC.

The genes are TRBV6-2 or TRBV6-3 and TRBJ1-2; D ambiguous. This CDR3 is 13 amino acids long. The germline CDR1 and CDR2 sequences are MNHEY and SVGEGT. Trimming removed 5 bases from V and 6 bases from J, with 13 bases in between. The CDR3 reads CASSRTEYDGYTF. CDR3 in DNA: TGTGCCAGCAGTCGAACAGAATACGATGGCTACACCTTC.

The CDR3 reads CASSLKRGAYNEQFF. DNA of the CDR3: TGTGCCAGCAGCTTAAAACGGGGGGCTTACAATGAGCAGTTCTTC. The chain couples TRBV7-3 to TRBJ2-1, with a possible D match to TRBD2 (7 bases). Trimming took off 1 base at V and 4 bases at J, with 11 bases between the two ends. The CDR3 loop spans 15 amino acids. CDR1 is SGHTA, CDR2 FQGTGA, per germline.

This clone was found once. The V call is TRBV5-7, the J call TRBJ2-2; 11 positions match TRBD2. TRBV5-7 is labeled an ORF, and its function is uncertain. The CDR3 covers 17 residues. The V segment lost 0 bases and the J segment 2 bases; nucleotides outside the gene matches: 3. The CDR3 here is CASSLGLAGGNTGELFF. For the CDR3, the DNA is TGTGCCAGCAGCTTGGGCCTAGCGGGGGGAAACACCGGGGAGCTGTTTTTT.

V usage is TRBV29-1 and J usage is TRBJ2-1, with TRBD1 matching 7 bases. Looked up from germline, CDR1 is SQVTM and CDR2 is ANQGSEA. This CDR3 has 12 amino acids. The V and J ends lost 3 bases and 6 bases, in that order; junction bases with no gene match: 2. CDR3 protein: CSVERGLNEQFF. The CDR3 DNA reads TGCAGCGTTGAGAGGGGGCTCAATGAGCAGTTCTTC.

This clone was picked up one time. The chain has TRBV7-9 and TRBJ2-1; no clear D. The germline V gene encodes CDR1 SEHNR and CDR2 FQNEAQ (reference sequence). Trimming left V 1 base short and J 8 bases short, with 12 bases between. The CDR3 has 14 amino acids. CDR3 loop: CASSLVFIRDEQFF. CDR3 bases: TGTGCCAGCAGCTTAGTTTTCATCCGGGATGAGCAGTTCTTC.

V and J are TRBV18 and TRBJ1-2; 7 bases fit TRBD1. From germline, CDR1 is KGHSH and CDR2 LQKENI. The V and J ends lost 6 bases and 2 bases, in that order; junction bases with no gene match: 3. This CDR3 has 13 residues. The CDR3 loop is CASSLDRNYGYTF. CDR3 coding DNA: TGTGCCAGCTCGTTGGACAGGAACTATGGCTACACCTTC.

This clone was observed once. This chain uses TRBV2 with TRBJ1-4, with D tentatively TRBD1 (6 bases). Germline CDR1 SNHLY, CDR2 FYNNEI. This CDR3 comprises 16 residues. V lost 6 bases and J lost 0, with 14 bases in between. The CDR3 loop is CASSPEDRATNEKLFF. The CDR3 DNA is TGTGCCAGCAGCCCCGAGGACAGAGCAACTAATGAAAAACTGTTTTTT.

The CDR3 sequence is CASSLAETGGYEQYF. DNA of the CDR3: TGTGCCAGCAGCTTAGCTGAGACAGGGGGCTACGAGCAGTACTTC. The chain combines TRBV11-3 with TRBJ2-7, with TRBD1 matching over 9 bases. Germline loops: CDR1 SGHNT, CDR2 YENEEA. The CDR3 has 15 amino acids. Unmatched junction bases numbered 4, after V lost 1 base and J lost 3 bases.

V and J are TRBV7-3 and TRBJ2-1; 9 positions agree with TRBD2. The CDR3 is made up of 14 amino acids. In germline, CDR1 is SGHTA, CDR2 FQGTGA. J lost 10 bases, V lost 6 bases, and 10 bases had no gene match. The CDR3 protein is CASSAVSGGPEQFF. The DNA of the CDR3 is TGTGCCAGCAGTGCGGTTAGCGGGGGCCCCGAGCAGTTCTTC.

CDR3 loop: CASRTGPLAKNIQYF. CDR3 in DNA: TGTGCCAGTAGGACAGGTCCACTAGCCAAAAACATTCAGTACTTC. The chain has TRBV19 and TRBJ2-4, with TRBD1 as a possible D gene (6 bases). Germline CDR1 and CDR2: LNHDA and SQIVND (reference sequence). The CDR3 extends over 15 amino acids. The germline V and J ends were trimmed by 6 bases and 0 bases, with 12 bases remaining between them.

This clone showed up just once. The rearrangement joins TRBV15 to TRBJ2-7; TRBD1 might be the D (5 bases). The V end lost 1 base, the J end lost 0 bases, and 10 bases lay between the germline ends. This CDR3 is built from 15 residues. In germline, CDR1 is LNHNV, CDR2 YYDKDF (reference sequence). CDR3 nucleotides: TGTGCCACCAGCAGAGGGGGCACAGGCTCCTACGAGCAGTACTTC. Amino acids: CATSRGGTGSYEQYF.

V usage is TRBV6-2 or TRBV6-3 and J usage is TRBJ1-2, with D possibly being TRBD1 (6 bases). Trimming took 2 bases from V and 8 from J, leaving 18 bases between them. The CDR3 spans 15 residues. The germline CDR1 and CDR2 sequences are MNHEY and SVGEGT. The DNA for the CDR3 is TGTGCCAGCAGTTACCGGCAGGGGACCGTCTGGGGCTACACCTTC. This gives the protein CASSYRQGTVWGYTF.

The sample holds one count of this clone. V usage is TRBV5-4 and J usage is TRBJ1-3; D is unresolved. Trimming left V 5 bases short and J 0 bases short, with 6 bases between. The germline V gene has CDR1 SGHNT and CDR2 YYREEE (reference sequence). This CDR3 region has 13 residues. The CDR3 bases are TGTGCCAGCAGTGAGAACTCTGGAAACACCATATATTTT. Translated, it gives CASSENSGNTIYF.

The chain combines TRBV12-3 or TRBV12-4 with TRBJ1-2; D not resolved. The CDR3 runs to 13 residues. V was pared by 4 bases and J by 8 bases, with 14 bases between. The CDR3 DNA follows: TGTGCCAGCAGTTGGGTGGGCCCTTGGGGCTACACCTTC. It encodes CASSWVGPWGYTF.

This chain uses TRBV10-3 with TRBJ1-3; no definite D call. Looked up from germline, CDR1 is ENHRY and CDR2 is SYGVKD. CDR3 length: 16 residues. Deletions cut 4 bases from V and 0 bases from J, with 13 bases between. CDR3 sequence (DNA): TGTGCCATCAGTGGGGTGGGCCGAAACTCTGGAAACACCATATATTTT. As protein: CAISGVGRNSGNTIYF.

This chain connects TRBV7-8 to TRBJ2-1; TRBD2 matches 11 bases. CDR3 size: 16 residues. V lost 7 bases to trimming and J lost 3 bases; unmatched junction nucleotides: 8. Looked up from germline, CDR1 is SGHVS and CDR2 is FQNEAQ. The CDR3 region is CASTPTGLAGYNEQFF. DNA of the CDR3: TGTGCCAGCACACCGACCGGACTAGCGGGCTACAATGAGCAGTTCTTC.

The rearrangement links TRBV18 to TRBJ2-7; 7 bases are shared with TRBD1. This CDR3 contains 13 residues. Looked up from germline, CDR1 is KGHSH and CDR2 is LQKENI. With 8 bases clipped from V and 3 bases from J, the junction kept 7 bases outside the gene matches. CDR3 sequence (DNA): TGTGCCAGCCGGAACACAGGGGTCTACGAGCAGTACTTC. Translated, it gives CASRNTGVYEQYF.

This clone was seen a few times. The chain uses TRBV4-3 and TRBJ2-7; 7 bases are shared with TRBD1. CDR1 LGHNA and CDR2 YSLEER come from the germline V gene. The CDR3 runs to 13 residues. V shed 2 bases and J 6 bases; nucleotides not matched to a gene: 4. For the CDR3, the DNA is TGCGCCAGCAGCCAACACAGGGGTTCCGAGCAGTACTTC. Its protein is CASSQHRGSEQYF.

J is TRBJ1-2 and V is TRBV7-2; weak D call: TRBD1 (5 bases). V was trimmed by 7 bases and J by 5 bases, leaving 23 bases between them. Germline CDR1 SGHTA, CDR2 FQGNSA. There are 16 residues in the CDR3. The CDR3 loop reads CASNTNLQGLLYGYTF. For the CDR3, the DNA is TGTGCCAGCAACACTAACCTCCAGGGCCTCCTGTATGGCTACACCTTC.

V and J are TRBV6-2 or TRBV6-3 and TRBJ2-7; 7 nucleotides align to TRBD2. Germline values: CDR1 MNHEY, CDR2 SVGEGT. V was pared by 0 bases and J by 6 bases, with 5 bases of the junction left unmatched. The CDR3 contains 14 residues. CDR3 residues: CASSYSNPGGEQYF. Written as DNA, the CDR3 is TGTGCCAGCAGTTACTCGAATCCGGGAGGCGAGCAGTACTTC.